Each of the 23 T cell receptor beta chains below was sequenced from the same sample in a study of Ad26.COV2.S vaccination and SARS-CoV-2 variants. The sample's treatment: approximately 18 received Ad26.COV2.S at low or high dose, single or two shots; 5 received placebo; per-sample allocation not given. On day 63 after the first injection, vaccine and placebo recipients gave samples. Measured with immunoSEQ multiplex PCR; TCRdb has only the in-frame clones, and not every one. The top ten clones hold around 3.7% of a sample with hundreds of thousands of clones, more than 75% of them seen once. The specimen comprised peripheral blood, sampled in a trial of Ad26.COV2.S vaccine versus placebo. These receptors originate from a person aged 18-60 years who received the Ad26.COV2.S COVID-19 vaccine or a placebo.

The chain recombines TRBV27 with TRBJ2-7; 9 nucleotides align to TRBD1. Germline CDR1 MNHEY, CDR2 SMNVEV (reference sequence). J was trimmed by 1 base and V by 5 bases; bases with no gene match: 0. The CDR3 runs 13 residues. CDR3 DNA: TGTGCCAGCAGTGGACAGGGGTCCTACGAGCAGTACTTC. Its protein product is CASSGQGSYEQYF.

The chain joins TRBV4-1 to TRBJ1-4, with D uncertain. V lost 0 bases to trimming and J lost 11 bases, with 22 bases between them. In germline, CDR1 is MGHRA, CDR2 YSYEKL. This CDR3 has 17 amino acids. CDR3 DNA: TGCGCCAGCAGCCAAGACCCTACTCCGGGCCAAAAAAAGAAACTGTTTTTT. It translates to CASSQDPTPGQKKKLFF.

The rearrangement joins TRBV24-1 to TRBJ2-3; D is unresolved. CDR1 and CDR2 (germline): KGHDR, SFDVKD. V shed 3 bases and J shed 3 bases, with 0 bases lying between them. The length of the CDR3 is 11 residues. The CDR3 region has the DNA TGTGCCACCAGTGATACAGATACGCAGTATTTT. Encoded protein: CATSDTDTQYF.

This clone appeared a few times. V is TRBV7-9 and J is TRBJ1-1; D unresolved. This CDR3 is 12 amino acids long. The V gene's germline CDR1 is SEHNR and CDR2 FQNEAQ (reference sequence). V gave up 5 bases and J gave up 11 bases, with 15 bases separating them. In nucleotides, the CDR3 is TGTGCCAGCAGCACCTCCGGGGTTCGTGCTTTCTTT. It specifies CASSTSGVRAFF. Using reference TRBV7-9 and TRBJ1-1 for the parts outside the CDR3, the full variable domain is DTGVSQNPRHKITKRGQNVTFRCDPISEHNRLYWYRQTLGQGPEFLTYFQNEAQLEKSRLLSDRFSAERPKGSFSTLEIQRTEQGDSAMYLCASSTSGVRAFFGQGTRLTVV.

V usage is TRBV19 and J usage is TRBJ2-7, with TRBD1 matching 9 bases. The CDR3 extends over 17 amino acids. From germline, CDR1 is LNHDA and CDR2 SQIVND (reference sequence). With 5 bases clipped from V and 6 bases from J, the junction kept 17 bases outside the gene matches. The CDR3 DNA reads TGTGCCAGTAGTTCCTCCGGGACAGGGAATTTTTTTGGCGAGCAGTACTTC. This encodes CASSSSGTGNFFGEQYF. Filled out from reference TRBV19 and TRBJ2-7, the complete variable domain reads DGGITQSPKYLFRKEGQNVTLSCEQNLNHDAMYWYRQDPGQGLRLIYYSQIVNDFQKGDIAEGYSVSREKKESFPLTVTSAQKNPTAFYLCASSSSGTGNFFGEQYFGPGTRLTVT.

This chain uses TRBV2 with TRBJ1-4, with D uncertain. The CDR3 has 16 residues. Germline V CDR1 and CDR2: SNHLY, FYNNEI. Trimming cost V 3 bases and J 4 bases, with 15 bases left between them. CDR3 loop: CASSEGTRGSNEKLFF. The CDR3 bases are TGTGCCAGCAGTGAGGGCACTCGAGGGAGTAATGAAAAACTGTTTTTT.

This clone has only a few counts. This sequence joins TRBV5-1 and TRBJ1-3, with unresolved D. V was clipped by 1 base and J by 3 bases, with 8 bases between them. Germline V gene data show CDR1 as SGHRS and CDR2 as YFSETQ. The CDR3 extends over 14 amino acids. CDR3 sequence (DNA): TGCGCCAGCAGCTTGAACGGATTTGGAAACACCATATATTTT. Translating it yields CASSLNGFGNTIYF.

The chain combines TRBV2 with TRBJ2-7; no firm D call. Trimming took off 4 bases at V and 0 bases at J, with 10 bases between the two ends. The germline V gene encodes CDR1 SNHLY and CDR2 FYNNEI. The CDR3 length is 14 residues. The CDR3, as DNA: TGTGCCAGCAGTGGTTCCGCTTACTCCTACGAGCAGTACTTC. Protein sequence: CASSGSAYSYEQYF.

The table lists this clone with a count of one. The chain recombines TRBV27 with TRBJ1-1, with a possible D match to TRBD1 (5 bases). This CDR3 contains 13 residues. Per the germline V gene, CDR1 is MNHEY and CDR2 is SMNVEV (reference sequence). Between the trimmed V and J ends, which lost 2 bases and 4 bases, there was a span of 8 bases. CDR3 sequence: CASSLGAPTEAFF. The CDR3, as DNA: TGTGCCAGCAGTTTAGGGGCCCCCACTGAAGCTTTCTTT.

To note about this clone: Other DNA sequences from this sample encode an identical CDR3 as well. The chain has TRBV5-1 and TRBJ1-5; 9 bases fit TRBD1. Germline CDR1 SGHRS, CDR2 YFSETQ. Germline trimming cut 1 base from V and 4 bases from J; bases unmatched to any gene: 9. The CDR3 spans 17 residues. The CDR3 DNA reads as TGCGCCAGCAGCTTGACTCCGGGACAGGGCTCAAATCAGCCCCAGCATTTT. The encoded protein is CASSLTPGQGSNQPQHF.

The chain is built from TRBV27 and TRBJ2-7; maybe TRBD2 (5 bases). The CDR3 consists of 14 residues. Germline V gene lookup returns CDR1 MNHEY and CDR2 SMNVEV (reference sequence). V was clipped by 0 bases and J by 4 bases, with 10 bases between them. CDR3 sequence (DNA): TGTGCCAGCAGTTTATCGCGGGCAGGTTACGAGCAGTACTTC. Its protein product is CASSLSRAGYEQYF.

The chain uses TRBV5-1 and TRBJ1-1; D gene unclear. The CDR3 covers 12 residues. Trimming cost V 4 bases and J 11 bases, with 15 bases left between them. Germline assignment: CDR1 SGHRS and CDR2 YFSETQ. CDR3 in amino acids: CASSVGLSEAFF. The CDR3 bases are TGCGCCAGCAGCGTCGGCCTTAGTGAGGCTTTCTTT.

The gene calls are TRBV19 and TRBJ1-5, with D tentatively TRBD1 (6 bases). This CDR3 spans 16 amino acids. Trimming took 5 bases from V and 0 from J, leaving 14 bases between them. Germline CDR1 is LNHDA and CDR2 is SQIVND (reference sequence). This CDR3 reads CASSWSGTNSNQPQHF. The CDR3 nucleotides read TGTGCCAGTAGTTGGTCCGGGACAAATAGCAATCAGCCCCAGCATTTT.

The V gene is TRBV5-1, the J gene TRBJ1-2, with 7 bases aligning to TRBD1. V was clipped by 4 bases and J by 6 bases; unmatched bases: 9. Germline CDR1 and CDR2: SGHRS and YFSETQ. The CDR3 has 14 residues. The CDR3 nucleotides are TGCGCCAGCAGCCCACAGACAGGGACTAATGGCTACACCTTC. It is translated as CASSPQTGTNGYTF.

Points on this clone: A far larger clone is only one base removed, so a read error is likely. Other DNA sequences from this sample encode an identical CDR3 as well. The chain employs TRBV6-5 and TRBJ1-2; a possible D gene is TRBD1 (6 bases). The CDR3 spans 13 residues. Germline assignment: CDR1 MNHEY and CDR2 SVGAGI. V was trimmed by 6 bases and J by 2 bases, leaving 10 bases between them. The CDR3 DNA follows: TGTGCCAGCAGCCCCACAGGGAACTATGGCTACACCTTC. Residues: CASSPTGNYGYTF.

CDR3 sequence: CASRDLETQYF. The CDR3, as DNA: TGTGCCAGCAGGGACTTAGAGACCCAGTACTTC. The chain recombines TRBV27 with TRBJ2-5, with a possible D match to TRBD2 (5 bases). CDR3 length equals 11 residues. Germline V CDR1 and CDR2: MNHEY, SMNVEV (reference sequence). The V and J ends lost 6 bases and 4 bases respectively, with 6 bases between them.

The J gene is TRBJ1-1, the V gene TRBV6-5; TRBD1 is a possible D gene (6 bases). Germline V CDR1 and CDR2: MNHEY, SVGAGI. Trimming removed 2 bases from V and 7 bases from J, with 11 bases in between. This CDR3 spans 13 amino acids. The CDR3: CASSYGAGVEAFF. The CDR3 nucleotides are TGTGCCAGCAGTTACGGGGCAGGGGTTGAAGCTTTCTTT.

The chain carries TRBV27 and TRBJ1-1, with a possible D match to TRBD1 (6 bases). The ends were cut back, 5 bases at V and 3 bases at J, with 10 bases in the middle. The length of the CDR3 is 13 residues. CDR1 MNHEY and CDR2 SMNVEV come from the germline V gene (reference sequence). In nucleotides, the CDR3 is TGTGCCAGCAGTCTTTCAGGGGACACTGAAGCTTTCTTT. It codes for CASSLSGDTEAFF.

CDR3 sequence: CSASVIEAFF. The CDR3 region has the DNA TGCAGTGCTAGTGTAATTGAAGCTTTCTTT. This chain joins TRBV20-1 and TRBJ1-1, with D unclear. V shed 3 bases and J shed 7 bases, with 6 bases lying between them. CDR1 and CDR2 from the germline V gene are DFQATT and SNEGSKA (reference sequence). CDR3 length equals 10 residues.

The J gene is TRBJ1-3, the V gene TRBV25-1; D is uncertain. The germline V gene encodes CDR1 MGHDK and CDR2 SYGVNS. The germline V and J ends were trimmed by 7 bases and 4 bases, with 8 bases remaining between them. The CDR3 contains 12 residues. CDR3 region: CASMSSGNTIYF. For the CDR3, the DNA is TGTGCCAGCATGAGCTCGGGAAACACCATATATTTT.

V and J are TRBV9 and TRBJ1-1; TRBD1 matches at 8 bases. V lost 4 bases to trimming and J lost 0 bases; unmatched junction nucleotides: 5. Germline CDR1 and CDR2: SGDLS and YYNGEE. CDR3 size: 15 residues. CDR3 nucleotides: TGTGCCAGCAGCATCGGGACAGGAATGAACACTGAAGCTTTCTTT. Protein product: CASSIGTGMNTEAFF.

CDR3 in DNA: TGCGCCAGCAGCTTTCTAGCGGGGGGGACCCCAGAGACCCAGTACTTC. Residues: CASSFLAGGTPETQYF. V is TRBV5-1 and J is TRBJ2-5; 12 bases line up with TRBD2. CDR1 SGHRS and CDR2 YFSETQ come from the germline V gene. After removal of 2 bases from V and 4 bases from J, the junction contained 6 bases not matched to a gene. This CDR3 region has 16 residues.

J is TRBJ1-1 and V is TRBV19, with D uncertain. The CDR3 runs 14 residues. Trimming took 0 bases from V and 1 from J, leaving 6 bases between them. Germline CDR1 is LNHDA and CDR2 is SQIVND (reference sequence). CDR3 sequence: CASSIDRENTEAFF. CDR3 in DNA: TGTGCCAGTAGTATAGACAGAGAGAACACTGAAGCTTTCTTT.